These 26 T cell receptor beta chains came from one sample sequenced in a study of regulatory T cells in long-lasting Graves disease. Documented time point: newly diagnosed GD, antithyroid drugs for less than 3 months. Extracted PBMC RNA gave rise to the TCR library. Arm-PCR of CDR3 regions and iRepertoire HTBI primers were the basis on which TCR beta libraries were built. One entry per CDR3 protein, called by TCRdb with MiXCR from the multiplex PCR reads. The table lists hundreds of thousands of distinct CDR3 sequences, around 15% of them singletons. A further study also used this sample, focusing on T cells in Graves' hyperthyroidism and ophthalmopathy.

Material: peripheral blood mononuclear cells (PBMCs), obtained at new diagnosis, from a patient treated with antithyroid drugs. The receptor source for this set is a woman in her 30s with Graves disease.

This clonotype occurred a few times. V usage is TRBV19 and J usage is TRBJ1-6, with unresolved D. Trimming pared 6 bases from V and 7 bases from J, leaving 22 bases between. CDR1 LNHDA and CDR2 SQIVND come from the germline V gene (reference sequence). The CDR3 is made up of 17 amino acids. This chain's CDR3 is CASRKIPPADQNSPLHF. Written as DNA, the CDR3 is TGTGCCAGTAGGAAGATACCGCCAGCTGACCAGAATTCACCCCTCCACTTT.

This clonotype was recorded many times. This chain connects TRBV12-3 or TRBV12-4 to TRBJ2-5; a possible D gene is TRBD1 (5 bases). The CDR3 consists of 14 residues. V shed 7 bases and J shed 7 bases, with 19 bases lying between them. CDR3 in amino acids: CASTFLGQGATQYF. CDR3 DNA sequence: TGTGCCAGCACATTCCTGGGGCAGGGTGCGACCCAGTACTTC.

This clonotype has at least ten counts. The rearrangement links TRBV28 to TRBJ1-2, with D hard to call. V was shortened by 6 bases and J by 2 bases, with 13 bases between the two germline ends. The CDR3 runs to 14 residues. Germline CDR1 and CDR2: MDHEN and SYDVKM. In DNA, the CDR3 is TGTGCCAGCAGCATTGGGATTTCGAACTATGGCTACACCTTC. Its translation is CASSIGISNYGYTF.

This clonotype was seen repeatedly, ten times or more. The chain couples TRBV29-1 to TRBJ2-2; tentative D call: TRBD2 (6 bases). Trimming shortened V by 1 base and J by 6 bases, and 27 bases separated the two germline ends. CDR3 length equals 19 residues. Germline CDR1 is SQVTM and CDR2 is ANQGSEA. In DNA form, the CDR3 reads TGCAGCGTTGAAGCTCCCACGGGGGTAGGGGACGACATTCCCGGGGAGCTGTTTTTT. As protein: CSVEAPTGVGDDIPGELFF.

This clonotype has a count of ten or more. Written as DNA, the CDR3 is TGTGCCAGCAGCCGCGGGACGGGACAAGAGACCCAGTACTTC. Translation: CASSRGTGQETQYF. The chain combines TRBV12-3 or TRBV12-4 with TRBJ2-5; D is perhaps TRBD2 (6 bases). There are 14 residues in the CDR3. With 6 bases removed from V and 2 bases from J, the gap between germline ends came to 13 bases.

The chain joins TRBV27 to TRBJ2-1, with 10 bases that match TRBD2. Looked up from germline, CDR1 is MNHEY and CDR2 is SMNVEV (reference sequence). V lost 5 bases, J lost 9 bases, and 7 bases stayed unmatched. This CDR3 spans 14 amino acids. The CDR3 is CASSPLAGEIEQFF. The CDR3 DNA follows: TGTGCCAGCAGTCCTCTAGCGGGAGAGATTGAGCAGTTCTTC.

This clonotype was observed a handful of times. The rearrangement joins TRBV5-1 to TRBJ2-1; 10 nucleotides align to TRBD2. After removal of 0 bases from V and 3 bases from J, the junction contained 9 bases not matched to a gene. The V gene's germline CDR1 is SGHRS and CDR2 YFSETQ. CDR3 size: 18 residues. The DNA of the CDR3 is TGCGCCAGCAGCTTGGCCAGGGCTAGCGGGAGTTTCTACAATGAGCAGTTCTTC. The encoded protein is CASSLARASGSFYNEQFF.

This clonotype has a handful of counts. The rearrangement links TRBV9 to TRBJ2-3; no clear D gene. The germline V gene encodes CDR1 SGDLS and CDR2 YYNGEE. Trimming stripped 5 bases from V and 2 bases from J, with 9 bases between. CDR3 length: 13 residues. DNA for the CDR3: TGTGCCAGCAGAAGGGAACCCACAGATACGCAGTATTTT. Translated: CASRREPTDTQYF. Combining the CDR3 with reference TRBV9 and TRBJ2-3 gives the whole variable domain DSGVTQTPKHLITATGQRVTLRCSPRSGDLSVYWYQQSLDQGLQFLIQYYNGEERAKGNILERFSAQQFPDLHSELNLSSLELGDSALYFCASRREPTDTQYFGPGTRLTVL.

For the CDR3, the DNA is TGTGCCTGGAGTCCTAATCAGTTTAATGAGCAGTTCTTC. Its protein product is CAWSPNQFNEQFF. This chain connects TRBV30 to TRBJ2-3, with unresolved D. The J call may be in error: the DNA end matches TRBJ2-1 better. Germline CDR1 is GTSNPN and CDR2 is SVGIG (reference sequence). The CDR3 runs 13 residues.

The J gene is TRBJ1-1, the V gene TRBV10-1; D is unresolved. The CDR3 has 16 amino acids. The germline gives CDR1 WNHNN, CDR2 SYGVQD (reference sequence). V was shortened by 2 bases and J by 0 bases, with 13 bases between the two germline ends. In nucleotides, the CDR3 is TGCGCCAGCAGTGAGGGTCAGACTCTAATGAACACTGAAGCTTTCTTT. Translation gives CASSEGQTLMNTEAFF.

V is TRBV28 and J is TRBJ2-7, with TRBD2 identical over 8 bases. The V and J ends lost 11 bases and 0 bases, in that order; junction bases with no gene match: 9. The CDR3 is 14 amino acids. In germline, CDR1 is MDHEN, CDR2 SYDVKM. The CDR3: CASRIREGSYEQYF. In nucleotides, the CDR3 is TGTGCCTCCAGAATCCGGGAGGGCTCCTACGAGCAGTACTTC. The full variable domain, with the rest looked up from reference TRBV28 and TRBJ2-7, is DVKVTQSSRYLVKRTGEKVFLECVQDMDHENMFWYRQDPGLGLRLIYFSYDVKMKEKGDIPEGYSVSREKKERFSLILESASTNQTSMYLCASRIREGSYEQYFGPGTRLTVT.

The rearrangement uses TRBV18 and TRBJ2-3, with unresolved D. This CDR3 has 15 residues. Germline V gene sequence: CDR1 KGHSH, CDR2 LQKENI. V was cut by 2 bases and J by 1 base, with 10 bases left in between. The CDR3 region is CASSPGYLGTDTQYF. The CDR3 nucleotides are TGTGCCAGCTCACCAGGTTATCTAGGCACAGATACGCAGTATTTT.

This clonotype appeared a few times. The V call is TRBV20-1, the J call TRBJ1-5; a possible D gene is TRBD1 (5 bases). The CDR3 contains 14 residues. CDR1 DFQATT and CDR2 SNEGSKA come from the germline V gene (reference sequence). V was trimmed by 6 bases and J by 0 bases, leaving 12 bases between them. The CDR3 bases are TGCAGTGCCATGACAGAGTATAGCAATCAGCCCCAGCATTTT. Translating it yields CSAMTEYSNQPQHF.

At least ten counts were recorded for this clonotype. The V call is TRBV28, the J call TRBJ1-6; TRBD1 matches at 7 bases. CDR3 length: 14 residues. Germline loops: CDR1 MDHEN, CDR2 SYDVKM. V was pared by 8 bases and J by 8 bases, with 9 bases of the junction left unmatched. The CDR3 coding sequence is TGTGCCAGCCGACTGCGTACAGGGGATTCACCCCTCCACTTT. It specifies CASRLRTGDSPLHF.

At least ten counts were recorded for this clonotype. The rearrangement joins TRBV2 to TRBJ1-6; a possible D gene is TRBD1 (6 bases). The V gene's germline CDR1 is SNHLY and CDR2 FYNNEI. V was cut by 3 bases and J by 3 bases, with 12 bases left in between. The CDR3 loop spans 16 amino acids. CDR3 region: CASSERTVRYNSPLHF. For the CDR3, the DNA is TGTGCCAGCAGTGAGCGGACAGTACGCTATAATTCACCCCTCCACTTT.

CDR3 coding DNA: TGTGCCTGGAGCGATACTAGCCCGGGGGGGGACCAGTACTTC. This gives the protein CAWSDTSPGGDQYF. This chain links TRBV30 with TRBJ2-3; 8 bases map to TRBD2. The J call may be in error: the DNA end matches TRBJ2-5 better. The CDR3 is 14 amino acids. The germline CDR1 and CDR2 sequences are GTSNPN and SVGIG (reference sequence).

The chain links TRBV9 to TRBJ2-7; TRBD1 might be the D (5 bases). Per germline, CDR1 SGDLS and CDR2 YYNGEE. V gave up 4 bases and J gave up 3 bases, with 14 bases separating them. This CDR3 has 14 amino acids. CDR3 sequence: CASSTRQFGYEQYF. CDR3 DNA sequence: TGTGCCAGCAGCACCCGACAGTTTGGCTACGAGCAGTACTTC. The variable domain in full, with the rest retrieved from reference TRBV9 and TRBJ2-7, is DSGVTQTPKHLITATGQRVTLRCSPRSGDLSVYWYQQSLDQGLQFLIQYYNGEERAKGNILERFSAQQFPDLHSELNLSSLELGDSALYFCASSTRQFGYEQYFGPGTRLTVT.

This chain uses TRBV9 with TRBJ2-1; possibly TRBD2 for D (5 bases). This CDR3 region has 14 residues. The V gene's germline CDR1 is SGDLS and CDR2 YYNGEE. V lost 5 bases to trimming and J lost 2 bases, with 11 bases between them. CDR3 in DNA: TGTGCCAGCAGGCCCCAAGCGGCCTACAATGAGCAGTTCTTC. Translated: CASRPQAAYNEQFF.

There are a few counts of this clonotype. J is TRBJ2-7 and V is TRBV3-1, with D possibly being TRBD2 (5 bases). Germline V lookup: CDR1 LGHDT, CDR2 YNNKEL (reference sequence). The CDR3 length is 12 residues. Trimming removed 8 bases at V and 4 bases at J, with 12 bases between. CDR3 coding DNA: TGTGCCAGCCAAGGAGGATCTTACGAGCAGTACTTC. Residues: CASQGGSYEQYF.

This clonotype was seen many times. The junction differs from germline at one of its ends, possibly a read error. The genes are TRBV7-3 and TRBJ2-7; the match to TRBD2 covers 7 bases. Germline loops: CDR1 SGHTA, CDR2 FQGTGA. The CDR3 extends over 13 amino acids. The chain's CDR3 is CASSLSGAYEQYF. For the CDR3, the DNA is TGTGCCAGCAGTTTAAGCGGGGCCTACGAGCAGTACTTC.

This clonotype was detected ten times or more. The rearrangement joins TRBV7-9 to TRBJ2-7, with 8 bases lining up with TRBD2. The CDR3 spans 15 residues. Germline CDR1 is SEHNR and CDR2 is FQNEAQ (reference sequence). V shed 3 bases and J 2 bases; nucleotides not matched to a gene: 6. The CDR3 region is CASSFSGAGTYEQYF. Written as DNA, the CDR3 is TGTGCCAGCAGCTTTAGCGGGGCTGGGACCTACGAGCAGTACTTC.

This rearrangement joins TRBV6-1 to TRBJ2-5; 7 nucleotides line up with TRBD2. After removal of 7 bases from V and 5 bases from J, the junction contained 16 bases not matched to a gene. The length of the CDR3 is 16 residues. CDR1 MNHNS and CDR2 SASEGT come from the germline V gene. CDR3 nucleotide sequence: TGTGCCAGCAACCAGTACCGGACTAGTCCAGTTGAGACCCAGTACTTC. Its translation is CASNQYRTSPVETQYF.

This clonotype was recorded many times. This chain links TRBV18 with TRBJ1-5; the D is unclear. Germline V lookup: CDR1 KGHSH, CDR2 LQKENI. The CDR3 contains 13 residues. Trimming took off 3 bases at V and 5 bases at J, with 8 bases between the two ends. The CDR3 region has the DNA TGTGCCAGCTCACCGGACGGCGATCAGCCCCAGCATTTT. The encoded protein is CASSPDGDQPQHF.

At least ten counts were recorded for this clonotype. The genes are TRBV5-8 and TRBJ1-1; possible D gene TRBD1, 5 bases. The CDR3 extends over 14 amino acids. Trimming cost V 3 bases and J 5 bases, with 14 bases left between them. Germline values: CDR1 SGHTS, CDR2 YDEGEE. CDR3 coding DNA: TGTGCCAGCAGCTGGATGGGGGGGAGGACTGAAGCTTTCTTT. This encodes CASSWMGGRTEAFF. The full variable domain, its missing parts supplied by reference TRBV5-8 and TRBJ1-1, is EAGVTQSPTHLIKTRGQQATLRCSPISGHTSVYWYQQALGLGLQFLLWYDEGEERNRGNFPPRFSGRQFPNYSSELNVNALELEDSALYLCASSWMGGRTEAFFGQGTRLTVV.

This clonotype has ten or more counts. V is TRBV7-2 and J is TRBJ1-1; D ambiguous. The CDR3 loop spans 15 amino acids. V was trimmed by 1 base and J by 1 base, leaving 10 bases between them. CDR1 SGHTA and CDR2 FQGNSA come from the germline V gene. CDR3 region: CASSLVYSTNTEAFF. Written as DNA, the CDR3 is TGTGCCAGCAGCTTAGTCTACAGTACGAACACTGAAGCTTTCTTT.

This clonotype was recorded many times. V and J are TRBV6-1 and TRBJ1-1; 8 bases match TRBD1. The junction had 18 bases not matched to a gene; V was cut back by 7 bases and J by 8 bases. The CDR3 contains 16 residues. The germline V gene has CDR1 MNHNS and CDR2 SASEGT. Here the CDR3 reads CASTQGAKGELREAFF. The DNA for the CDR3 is TGTGCCAGCACCCAGGGGGCAAAGGGGGAACTACGAGAAGCTTTCTTT.